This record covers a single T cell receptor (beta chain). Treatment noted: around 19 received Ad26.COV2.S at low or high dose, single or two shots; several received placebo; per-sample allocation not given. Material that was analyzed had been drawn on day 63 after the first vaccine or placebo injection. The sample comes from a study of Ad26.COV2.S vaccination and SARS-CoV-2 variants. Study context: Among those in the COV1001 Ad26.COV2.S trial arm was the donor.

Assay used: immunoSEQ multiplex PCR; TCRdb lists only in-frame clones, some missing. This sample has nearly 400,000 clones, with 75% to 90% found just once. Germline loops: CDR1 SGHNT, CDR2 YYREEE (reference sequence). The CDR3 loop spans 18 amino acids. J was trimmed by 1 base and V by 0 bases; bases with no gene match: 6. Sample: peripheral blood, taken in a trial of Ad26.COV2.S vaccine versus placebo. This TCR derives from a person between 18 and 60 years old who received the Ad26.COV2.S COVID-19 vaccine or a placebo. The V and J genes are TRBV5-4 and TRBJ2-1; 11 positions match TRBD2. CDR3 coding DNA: TGTGCCAGCAGCTTGGGTAGTAGCGGGAGGGGATCCTACAATGAGCAGTTCTTC. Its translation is CASSLGSSGRGSYNEQFF.